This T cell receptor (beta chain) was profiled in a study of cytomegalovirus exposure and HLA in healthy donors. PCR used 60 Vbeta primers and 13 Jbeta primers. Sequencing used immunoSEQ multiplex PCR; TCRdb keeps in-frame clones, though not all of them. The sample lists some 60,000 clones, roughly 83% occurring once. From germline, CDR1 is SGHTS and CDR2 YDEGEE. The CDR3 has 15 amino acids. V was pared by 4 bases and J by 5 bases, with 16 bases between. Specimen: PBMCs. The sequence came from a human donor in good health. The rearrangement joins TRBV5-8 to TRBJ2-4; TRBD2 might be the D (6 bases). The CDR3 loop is CASSHRGTRENIQYF. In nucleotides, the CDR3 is TGTGCCAGCAGCCATCGGGGGACTCGAGAAAACATTCAGTACTTC.